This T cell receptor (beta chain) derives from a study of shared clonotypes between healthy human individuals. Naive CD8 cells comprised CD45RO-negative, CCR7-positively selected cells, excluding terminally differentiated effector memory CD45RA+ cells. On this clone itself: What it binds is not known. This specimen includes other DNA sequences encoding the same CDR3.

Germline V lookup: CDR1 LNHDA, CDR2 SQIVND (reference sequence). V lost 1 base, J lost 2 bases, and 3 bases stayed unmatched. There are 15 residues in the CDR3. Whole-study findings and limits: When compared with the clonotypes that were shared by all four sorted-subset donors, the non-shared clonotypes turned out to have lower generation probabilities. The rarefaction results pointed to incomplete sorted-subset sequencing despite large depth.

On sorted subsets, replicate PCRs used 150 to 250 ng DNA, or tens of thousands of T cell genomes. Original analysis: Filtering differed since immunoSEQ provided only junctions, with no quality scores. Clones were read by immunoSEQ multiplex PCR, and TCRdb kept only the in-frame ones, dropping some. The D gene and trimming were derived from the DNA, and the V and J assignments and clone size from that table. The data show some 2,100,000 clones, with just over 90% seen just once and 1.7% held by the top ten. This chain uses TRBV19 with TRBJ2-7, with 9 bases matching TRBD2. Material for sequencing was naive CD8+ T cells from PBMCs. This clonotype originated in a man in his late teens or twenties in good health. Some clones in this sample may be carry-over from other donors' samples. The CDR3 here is CASSIGRGGTYEQYF. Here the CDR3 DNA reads TGTGCCAGTAGTATAGGGCGGGGGGGCACCTACGAGCAGTACTTC. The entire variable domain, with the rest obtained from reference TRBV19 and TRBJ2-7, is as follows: DGGITQSPKYLFRKEGQNVTLSCEQNLNHDAMYWYRQDPGQGLRLIYYSQIVNDFQKGDIAEGYSVSREKKESFPLTVTSAQKNPTAFYLCASSIGRGGTYEQYFGPGTRLTVT.